This T cell receptor (beta chain) was captured by sequencing in a study of post-analysis software for immune sequencing data. About the research overall: In terms of disease course, relapsing-remitting, secondary progressive and progressive-relapsing multiple sclerosis were included. Study-wide results and limits: The normalized Chao1 diversity of multiple sclerosis patients was significantly lower than that of controls. About five TRBV segments, including TRBV5-6, TRBV5-1 and TRBV20-1, were more frequent in patients than controls. By F measure, strong co-clustering occurred among samples prepared in the same batch.

Tagging with unique molecular identifiers was a feature of the TCR beta cDNA libraries. Some 500,000 cDNA molecules were obtained per 1 to 10 million input T cells. One entry per CDR3 protein results from TCRdb running MiXCR on the PCR reads. The repertoire consists of hundreds of thousands of distinct CDR3 sequences, with roughly 30% occurring once and the leading ten covering about 0.5%. The CDR3 extends over 15 amino acids. Germline V lookup: CDR1 SGHNT, CDR2 YYREEE (reference sequence). Trimming took off 6 bases at V and 11 bases at J, with 26 bases between the two ends. Regarding this clonotype: As yet, its antigen is unknown.

Sequencing was done on a sample of blood. This receptor was identified in a girl under 18 with multiple sclerosis. The V and J genes are TRBV5-4 and TRBJ2-5, with no clear D. CDR3 in DNA: TGTGCCAGCACCCCTCGGGCGACGTTCCCCAATGAGCAGTACTTC. Amino acid sequence: CASTPRATFPNEQYF.